These 26 T cell receptor beta chains share one sample of origin, sequenced in a study of cytomegalovirus exposure and HLA in healthy donors. The PCR ran on 60 Vbeta and 13 Jbeta primers. Sequencing was performed with immunoSEQ multiplex PCR; in TCRdb, only in-frame clones are kept and a portion is missing. Counted here are 75,000 to 90,000 clones, roughly 77% occurring once; the ten biggest clones make up around 3.9%. Sequenced input: PBMCs. These receptors were collected from a man aged 55 to 70 in good health and CMV-seronegative.

V and J are TRBV29-1 and TRBJ2-5, with 7 bases matching TRBD1. The germline gives CDR1 SQVTM, CDR2 ANQGSEA. Trimming removed 8 bases from V and 1 base from J; junction bases left unmatched: 10. The CDR3 extends over 14 amino acids. The CDR3 loop reads CSRGPYSTQETQYF. The CDR3 nucleotides read TGCAGCAGGGGGCCGTATAGTACCCAAGAGACCCAGTACTTC.

The rearrangement joins TRBV9 to TRBJ2-2; D is unclear. This CDR3 is built from 15 residues. V was cut by 1 base and J by 2 bases, with 9 bases left in between. Germline-derived CDR1 and CDR2 are SGDLS and YYNGEE. The CDR3 reads CASSVTGANTGELFF. CDR3 nucleotide sequence: TGTGCCAGCAGCGTAACTGGTGCAAACACCGGGGAGCTGTTTTTT.

The gene calls are TRBV5-1 and TRBJ1-1; 9 nucleotides align to TRBD1. The CDR3 sequence is 13 residues long. Germline values: CDR1 SGHRS, CDR2 YFSETQ. After removal of 6 bases from V and 6 bases from J, the junction contained 6 bases not matched to a gene. In nucleotides, the CDR3 is TGCGCCAGCACCTGGGACAGGGCTCCTGAAGCTTTCTTT. It yields the protein CASTWDRAPEAFF.

The CDR3 here is CASSVVGGGSQLTDTQYF. The CDR3 nucleotides read TGTGCCAGCAGCGTAGTCGGGGGGGGCAGTCAACTTACAGATACGCAGTATTTT. The chain has TRBV9 and TRBJ2-3; 8 nucleotides match TRBD2. The CDR3 covers 18 residues. The J segment lost 3 bases and the V segment lost 0 bases, leaving 12 bases of the junction unmatched. The germline V gene encodes CDR1 SGDLS and CDR2 YYNGEE.

The CDR3 nucleotides read TGCGCCAGCAGCCAAGATTATGGGCAGGCGGGCCCCTCTGGAAACACCATATATTTT. It is translated as CASSQDYGQAGPSGNTIYF. J is TRBJ1-3 and V is TRBV4-1, with unresolved D. CDR1 is MGHRA, CDR2 YSYEKL, per germline. This CDR3 has 19 amino acids. V gave up 0 bases and J gave up 0 bases, with 18 bases separating them.

This chain joins TRBV5-1 and TRBJ1-3, with a possible D match to TRBD1 (6 bases). Germline CDR1 and CDR2: SGHRS and YFSETQ. The CDR3 has 14 residues. Trimming pared 3 bases from V and 1 base from J, leaving 8 bases between. The CDR3 bases are TGCGCCAGCAGCTATGACAGGTCTGGAAACACCATATATTTT. Its translation is CASSYDRSGNTIYF.

V is TRBV7-3 and J is TRBJ2-2; 13 bases are shared with TRBD2. Trimming removed 2 bases from V and 4 bases from J; junction bases left unmatched: 1. Germline CDR1 and CDR2: SGHTA and FQGTGA. CDR3 size: 16 residues. Written as DNA, the CDR3 is TGTGCCAGCAGCTTAGGACTAGCGGGGGTCACCGGGGAGCTGTTTTTT. Its protein product is CASSLGLAGVTGELFF. The full variable domain, completed using reference TRBV7-3 and TRBJ2-2, is GAGVSQTPSNKVTEKGKYVELRCDPISGHTALYWYRQSLGQGPEFLIYFQGTGAADDSGLPNDRFFAVRPEGSVSTLKIQRTERGDSAVYLCASSLGLAGVTGELFFGEGSRLTVL.

Points on this clone: Mismatch with germline at one junction end may stem from a read error. This rearrangement joins TRBV5-1 to TRBJ2-7; possibly TRBD2 for D (7 bases). The germline V gene encodes CDR1 SGHRS and CDR2 YFSETQ. CDR3 length: 14 residues. CDR3: CASSFGGQVFGWDF. Here the CDR3 DNA reads TGCGCCAGCAGCTTCGGGGGGCAAGTCTTTGGTTGGGACTTC.

The chain employs TRBV11-2 and TRBJ2-5, with 13 positions matching TRBD2. CDR1 is SGHAT and CDR2 is FQNNGV in the germline V gene. CDR3 length: 16 residues. V lost 5 bases to trimming and J lost 2 bases; unmatched junction nucleotides: 5. The CDR3 loop is CASSPWTSGGQETQYF. CDR3 DNA sequence: TGTGCCAGCAGCCCCTGGACTAGCGGGGGACAAGAGACCCAGTACTTC.

This clone was picked up a small number of times. V and J are TRBV9 and TRBJ2-1; maybe TRBD1 (6 bases). V dropped 0 bases and J dropped 3 bases, with 10 bases sitting between them. Germline loops: CDR1 SGDLS, CDR2 YYNGEE. This CDR3 has 15 residues. CDR3 DNA: TGTGCCAGCAGCGTAGGGGGGACATACTACAATGAGCAGTTCTTC. It encodes CASSVGGTYYNEQFF.

V usage is TRBV5-8 and J usage is TRBJ2-5; 7 bases line up with TRBD2. Germline trimming cut 3 bases from V and 2 bases from J; bases unmatched to any gene: 10. The CDR3 has 16 residues. Germline V lookup: CDR1 SGHTS, CDR2 YDEGEE. Written as DNA, the CDR3 is TGTGCCAGCAGCTCGTTGGGGTGGGGACTACAAGAGACCCAGTACTTC. Its translation: CASSSLGWGLQETQYF.

The rearrangement uses TRBV19 and TRBJ1-1, with 11 bases fitting TRBD1. The CDR3 runs 16 residues. Germline V gene sequence: CDR1 LNHDA, CDR2 SQIVND (reference sequence). Trimming removed 5 bases from V and 5 bases from J; junction bases left unmatched: 10. CDR3 region: CASSLADRGRGTEAFF. CDR3 DNA: TGTGCCAGTAGTTTGGCGGACAGGGGGCGCGGGACTGAAGCTTTCTTT.

This clone was counted between two and nine times. This rearrangement joins TRBV4-2 to TRBJ1-2; 8 bases map to TRBD1. Germline-derived CDR1 and CDR2 are LGHNA and YNFKEQ. V trimming: 1 base; J trimming: 8 bases; junction bases outside the gene matches: 6. The CDR3 contains 14 residues. The CDR3 protein is CASSQGQGRGGYTF. DNA for the CDR3: TGTGCCAGCAGCCAAGGACAGGGGAGAGGAGGCTACACCTTC.

CDR3 nucleotides: TGTGCCAGCTCACCGGGCGCATACGAGCAGTACTTC. Residues: CASSPGAYEQYF. The rearrangement links TRBV18 to TRBJ2-7, with D unresolved. Germline V lookup: CDR1 KGHSH, CDR2 LQKENI. The CDR3 is 12 amino acids. V was pared by 3 bases and J by 4 bases, with 7 bases between.

V gene TRBV10-3 combines with J gene TRBJ1-5; unclear D gene. V lost 7 bases, J lost 4 bases, and 11 bases lay in between. There are 13 residues in the CDR3. Germline assignment: CDR1 ENHRY and CDR2 SYGVKD. Here the CDR3 DNA reads TGTGCCATCAATCTGGAGAGGAATCAGCCCCAGCATTTT. This translates into CAINLERNQPQHF.

The J gene is TRBJ2-1, the V gene TRBV6-1; D may be TRBD1 (5 bases). The CDR3 runs to 15 residues. V lost 2 bases to trimming and J lost 1 base, with 9 bases between them. From germline, CDR1 is MNHNS and CDR2 SASEGT. The CDR3 loop reads CASSEIQVSYNEQFF. The CDR3 coding sequence is TGTGCCAGCAGTGAAATACAGGTTTCCTACAATGAGCAGTTCTTC.

The rearrangement links TRBV11-3 to TRBJ1-6; possibly TRBD1 for D (5 bases). V dropped 5 bases and J dropped 2 bases, with 13 bases sitting between them. The germline gives CDR1 SGHNT, CDR2 YENEEA. This CDR3 has 16 residues. The CDR3 DNA is TGTGCCAGCAGCGGAGGGAGGGACGCCTATAATTCACCCCTCCACTTT. It encodes CASSGGRDAYNSPLHF. Variable domain in full (rest from reference TRBV11-3 and TRBJ1-6): EAGVVQSPRYKIIEKKQPVAFWCNPISGHNTLYWYLQNLGQGPELLIRYENEEAVDDSQLPKDRFSAERLKGVDSTLKIQPAELGDSAVYLCASSGGRDAYNSPLHFGNGTRLTVT.

V is TRBV9 and J is TRBJ2-7; 9 nucleotides agree with TRBD2. The germline gives CDR1 SGDLS, CDR2 YYNGEE. J gave up 4 bases and V 4 bases, and 12 bases lay outside the gene matches. The CDR3 covers 16 residues. CDR3 coding DNA: TGTGCCAGCAGCTTGACCCCGGGACTAGCCGCGTACGAGCAGTACTTC. It translates to CASSLTPGLAAYEQYF.

Only a few counts were recorded for this clone. The V and J genes are TRBV6-1 and TRBJ1-4, with D maybe TRBD1 (6 bases). CDR3 size: 14 residues. Trimming removed 2 bases from V and 8 bases from J, with 12 bases in between. The V gene's germline CDR1 is MNHNS and CDR2 SASEGT. The chain's CDR3 is CASSEKGVEEKLFF. The CDR3 DNA follows: TGTGCCAGCAGTGAAAAGGGGGTAGAGGAAAAACTGTTTTTT.

The V and J genes are TRBV7-2 and TRBJ1-1, with D possibly matching TRBD1 (6 bases). Trimming removed 0 bases at V and 5 bases at J, with 16 bases between. CDR3 length equals 16 residues. Germline CDR1 and CDR2: SGHTA and FQGNSA. The CDR3 region has the DNA TGTGCCAGCAGCTTAGCGGTTCAGGATAGGGGGACTGAAGCTTTCTTT. As protein: CASSLAVQDRGTEAFF.

Worth noting for this clone: One end of the junction is discordant with germline, which a read error may explain. The V gene is TRBV10-3, the J gene TRBJ2-7, with 11 positions matching TRBD1. Germline CDR1 reads ENHRY; CDR2 reads SYGVKD. CDR3 length: 16 amino acids. For the CDR3, the DNA is TGTGCCATCAGTAAGTCGGGACAGGGGGTCGCCCACGAGCAGTACTTC. The encoded protein is CAISKSGQGVAHEQYF.

This chain links TRBV27 with TRBJ1-6; D is ambiguous. The CDR3 length is 17 residues. Per germline, CDR1 MNHEY and CDR2 SMNVEV (reference sequence). Trimming cost V 3 bases and J 0 bases, with 12 bases left between them. The CDR3: CASSLSPASSYNSPLHF. The CDR3 nucleotides read TGTGCCAGCAGTTTGTCGCCAGCTAGCTCCTATAATTCACCCCTCCACTTT.

J is TRBJ1-2 and V is TRBV15; 9 positions agree with TRBD1. The CDR3 spans 15 residues. Germline V gives CDR1 LNHNV, CDR2 YYDKDF (reference sequence). V shed 5 bases and J 4 bases; nucleotides not matched to a gene: 8. The CDR3 loop reads CATSENRGQVYGYTF. As DNA, the CDR3 is TGTGCCACCAGCGAGAACAGGGGGCAAGTCTATGGCTACACCTTC.

This chain connects TRBV7-9 to TRBJ2-7; 12 positions agree with TRBD2. Germline V CDR1 and CDR2: SEHNR, FQNEAQ (reference sequence). The CDR3 covers 19 residues. The ends lost 5 bases at V and 5 bases at J; junction bases unmatched: 19. The CDR3 sequence is CASSPPRTSGTLLGNEQYF. Written as DNA, the CDR3 is TGTGCCAGCAGCCCCCCCCGGACTAGCGGGACCCTCCTCGGGAACGAGCAGTACTTC.

This clone was detected a few times. The chain recombines TRBV4-1 with TRBJ1-5; 7 bases align to TRBD1. The germline V gene encodes CDR1 MGHRA and CDR2 YSYEKL. There are 15 residues in the CDR3. V shed 4 bases and J 11 bases; nucleotides not matched to a gene: 14. The CDR3 sequence: CASSRLGDSVSAQHF. The CDR3 nucleotides read TGCGCCAGCAGCCGCCTCGGGGACAGCGTCTCGGCCCAGCATTTT.

The chain links TRBV2 to TRBJ1-4, with D unresolved. V lost 3 bases and J 8 bases, leaving 7 bases between the germline ends. The CDR3 totals 12 residues. Germline V gene sequence: CDR1 SNHLY, CDR2 FYNNEI. The CDR3 DNA reads as TGTGCCAGCAGTGACGAGAGCGAAAAACTGTTTTTT. Translating gives CASSDESEKLFF. The full variable domain, in which reference TRBV2 and TRBJ1-4 provide the parts outside the CDR3, is EPEVTQTPSHQVTQMGQEVILRCVPISNHLYFYWYRQILGQKVEFLVSFYNNEISEKSEIFDDQFSVERPDGSNFTLKIRSTKLEDSAMYFCASSDESEKLFFGSGTQLSVL.